Shown below are 9 T cell receptor beta chains from a single sample sequenced in a study of T-cell reconstitution after alpha-beta-depleted transplantation in children. Unique molecular identifiers tagged the TCRbeta library. MiXCR was run by TCRdb on the PCR reads, yielding one entry per CDR3 protein. The top ten clones hold 2% to 2.5% of a sample with 500,000 or so distinct CDR3 sequences, about 30% of them seen once. Here the sequenced sample was PBMCs from the stem cell graft donor, taken from the stem cell graft. These receptors originate from a human donor who donated a stem cell graft to a child with aplastic anemia.

This chain links TRBV28 with TRBJ2-1, with TRBD2 matching 15 bases. CDR1 is MDHEN and CDR2 is SYDVKM in the germline V gene. V lost 4 bases and J lost 4; bases outside the gene matches: 8. The CDR3 has 18 amino acids. CDR3 residues: CASSSQGLAGGTYNEQFF. The CDR3 nucleotides read TGTGCCAGCAGTTCCCAGGGACTAGCGGGAGGAACTTACAATGAGCAGTTCTTC.

The CDR3 loop reads CASSLGGFSRAFF. In nucleotides, the CDR3 is TGCGCCAGCAGCTTGGGTGGTTTCTCGCGCGCTTTCTTT. The chain links TRBV5-1 to TRBJ1-1; D gene uncertain. The germline V gene has CDR1 SGHRS and CDR2 YFSETQ. The V end lost 0 bases, the J end lost 11 bases, and 14 bases lay between the germline ends. The CDR3 length is 13 residues.

This clonotype has just a few counts. The DNA of the CDR3 is TGTGCCAGCAGCGCCGACGGATTCTCTGGAAACACCATATATTTT. This translates into CASSADGFSGNTIYF. The chain links TRBV9 to TRBJ1-3, with D uncertain. V was trimmed by 3 bases and J by 0 bases, leaving 10 bases between them. The CDR3 sequence is 15 residues long. CDR1 and CDR2 from the germline V gene are SGDLS and YYNGEE.

The chain combines TRBV9 with TRBJ2-2; D uncertain. V was pared by 1 base and J by 4 bases, with 17 bases between. This CDR3 region has 17 residues. Germline assignment: CDR1 SGDLS and CDR2 YYNGEE. In DNA, the CDR3 is TGTGCCAGCAGCGTATCCCAGAAACCACGGGTCACCGGGGAGCTGTTTTTT. It codes for CASSVSQKPRVTGELFF.

The chain links TRBV4-2 to TRBJ2-3; D gene ambiguous. The V gene's germline CDR1 is LGHNA and CDR2 YNFKEQ. The CDR3 extends over 14 amino acids. Trimming pared 2 bases from V and 0 bases from J, leaving 6 bases between. The CDR3 nucleotides are TGTGCCAGCAGCCAACAAACTAGCACAGATACGCAGTATTTT. Translated: CASSQQTSTDTQYF.

CDR3 sequence (DNA): TGTGCCAGCAGTCCGCAACTTAGCTCCTACGAGCAGTACTTC. This encodes CASSPQLSSYEQYF. This chain joins TRBV12-3 or TRBV12-4 and TRBJ2-7; D call uncertain. V lost 5 bases, J lost 0 bases, and 11 bases lay in between. The CDR3 spans 14 residues.

This clonotype has more than one count but fewer than ten. The chain combines TRBV12-5 with TRBJ1-3; D not certain. The germline gives CDR1 LGHNT, CDR2 FRNRAP. The CDR3 contains 15 residues. V lost 2 bases and J lost 0, with 8 bases in between. The CDR3 protein is CASGLPGSSGNTIYF. The CDR3 DNA follows: TGTGCTAGTGGTTTGCCGGGGAGCTCTGGAAACACCATATATTTT.

CDR3 protein: CASSLGPGRRDTEAFF. As DNA, the CDR3 is TGTGCCAGCAGCTTGGGGCCAGGGAGGAGGGACACTGAAGCTTTCTTT. The rearrangement links TRBV5-6 to TRBJ1-1, with D perhaps matching TRBD1 (5 bases). Trimming stripped 0 bases from V and 3 bases from J, with 15 bases between. Germline V gene data show CDR1 as SGHDT and CDR2 as YYEEEE. This CDR3 is 16 amino acids long.

The chain couples TRBV12-3 or TRBV12-4 to TRBJ2-7; D is uncertain. V was cut by 5 bases and J by 2 bases, with 10 bases left in between. This CDR3 has 13 amino acids. CDR3 DNA sequence: TGTGCCAGCAGTGCCGGACGGACCTACGAGCAGTACGTC. Amino acids: CASSAGRTYEQYV.